Below, 15 T cell receptor beta chains from the same sample are listed, as sequenced in a study of T cell responses to AZD1222 COVID-19 vaccine. Method: immunoSEQ multiplex PCR; TCRdb's copy keeps in-frame clones and lacks some. Of 40,000 to 60,000 clones in the sample, approximately 86% are singletons; the top ten hold 6% to 8%. This specimen consisted of peripheral blood, obtained 28 days after the second AZD1222 dose. The receptor source for this set is an adult who received the AZD1222 COVID-19 vaccine.

The rearrangement joins TRBV4-3 to TRBJ1-2; 9 nucleotides align to TRBD1. The V and J ends lost 3 bases and 5 bases, in that order; junction bases with no gene match: 4. The CDR3 covers 14 residues. The germline V gene has CDR1 LGHNA and CDR2 YSLEER. In nucleotides, the CDR3 is TGCGCCAGCAGCCACACAGGGGGCGCTTATGGCTACACCTTC. It specifies CASSHTGGAYGYTF.

This clone was picked up one time. The V gene is TRBV19, the J gene TRBJ2-7, with D maybe TRBD1 (6 bases). CDR3 length: 14 residues. V dropped 4 bases and J dropped 2 bases, with 12 bases sitting between them. Looked up from germline, CDR1 is LNHDA and CDR2 is SQIVND (reference sequence). CDR3 bases: TGTGCCAGTAGTACCCAACAGGGTGCCTACGAGCAGTACTTC. Encoded protein: CASSTQQGAYEQYF.

This rearrangement joins TRBV16 to TRBJ2-4; D might be TRBD1 (5 bases). V was clipped by 0 bases and J by 2 bases, with 14 bases between them. CDR3 length: 17 amino acids. Per the germline V gene, CDR1 is KGHSY and CDR2 is FQNENV. For the CDR3, the DNA is TGTGCCAGCAGCCAATCGGTGACAGACGCATCCAAAAACATTCAGTACTTC. Its protein is CASSQSVTDASKNIQYF.

The chain links TRBV7-9 to TRBJ2-1; D uncertain. CDR1 is SEHNR, CDR2 FQNEAQ, per germline (reference sequence). V lost 5 bases to trimming and J lost 4 bases, with 3 bases between them. This CDR3 spans 11 amino acids. CDR3 amino acids: CASSPYNEQFF. The CDR3 DNA follows: TGTGCCAGCAGCCCGTACAATGAGCAGTTCTTC. The whole variable domain, filled in from reference TRBV7-9 and TRBJ2-1, reads DTGVSQNPRHKITKRGQNVTFRCDPISEHNRLYWYRQTLGQGPEFLTYFQNEAQLEKSRLLSDRFSAERPKGSFSTLEIQRTEQGDSAMYLCASSPYNEQFFGPGTRLTVL.

The V gene is TRBV19, the J gene TRBJ1-5, with no clear D. This CDR3 comprises 14 residues. Trimming took 4 bases from V and 2 from J, leaving 9 bases between them. Germline CDR1 and CDR2: LNHDA and SQIVND (reference sequence). The CDR3 region is CASSTSKGNQPQHF. For the CDR3, the DNA is TGTGCCAGTAGTACGAGTAAAGGCAATCAGCCCCAGCATTTT.

This clone came up once. The rearrangement uses TRBV29-1 and TRBJ1-1; no clear D gene. This CDR3 has 13 amino acids. Trimming removed 5 bases from V and 1 base from J, with 11 bases in between. Germline V gene lookup returns CDR1 SQVTM and CDR2 ANQGSEA. The DNA of the CDR3 is TGCAGCGTTACGTTGACGGGGAACACTGAAGCTTTCTTT. Translated, it gives CSVTLTGNTEAFF. The full variable domain, rest sourced from reference TRBV29-1 and TRBJ1-1, is SAVISQKPSRDICQRGTSLTIQCQVDSQVTMMFWYRQQPGQSLTLIATANQGSEATYESGFVIDKFPISRPNLTFSTLTVSNMSPEDSSIYLCSVTLTGNTEAFFGQGTRLTVV.

The V and J genes are TRBV6-4 and TRBJ1-2; TRBD1 matches 8 bases. The junction had 5 bases not matched to a gene; V was cut back by 0 bases and J by 8 bases. The CDR3 length is 14 residues. Germline V gene sequence: CDR1 MRHNA, CDR2 SNTAGT. CDR3 protein: CASSDSTGGWGYTF. DNA of the CDR3: TGTGCCAGCAGTGACTCAACAGGGGGTTGGGGCTACACCTTC.

The genes are TRBV19 and TRBJ1-5; D call uncertain. Trimming took off 10 bases at V and 1 base at J, with 17 bases between the two ends. This CDR3 region has 15 residues. Germline values: CDR1 LNHDA, CDR2 SQIVND (reference sequence). Here the CDR3 DNA reads TGTGCCACCGAAGTTTGGTTCAGAAGCAATCAGCCCCAGCATTTT. It translates to CATEVWFRSNQPQHF.

The J gene is TRBJ2-4, the V gene TRBV4-3; D possibly corresponds to TRBD1 (6 bases). V lost 1 base and J lost 15, with 22 bases in between. CDR1 and CDR2 from the germline V gene are LGHNA and YSLEER. The CDR3 consists of 15 residues. The DNA for the CDR3 is TGCGCCAGCAGCCAAGCACACGGGACCCAGGGGAAACGGTACTTC. Its protein product is CASSQAHGTQGKRYF.

The chain links TRBV7-9 to TRBJ1-2; D unclear. V was shortened by 1 base and J by 4 bases, with 4 bases between the two germline ends. CDR3 length equals 12 residues. Germline V gives CDR1 SEHNR, CDR2 FQNEAQ (reference sequence). CDR3: CASSLEGYGYTF. The CDR3 DNA follows: TGTGCCAGCAGCTTAGAGGGCTATGGCTACACCTTC.

This chain joins TRBV7-9 and TRBJ2-3; D perhaps matches TRBD2 (6 bases). V was pared by 3 bases and J by 0 bases, with 16 bases between. CDR1 and CDR2 (germline): SEHNR, FQNEAQ (reference sequence). CDR3 length: 17 residues. The CDR3 here is CASSFPRRAGSTDTQYF. The DNA of the CDR3 is TGTGCCAGCAGCTTTCCTCGCCGGGCGGGAAGCACAGATACGCAGTATTTT.

The chain has TRBV6-2 or TRBV6-3 and TRBJ1-5; D perhaps matches TRBD1 (6 bases). Trimming stripped 5 bases from V and 4 bases from J, with 12 bases between. The CDR3 is 14 amino acids. Germline V gives CDR1 MNHEY, CDR2 SVGEGT. The DNA for the CDR3 is TGTGCCAGCAGTCGCGGACAGCTGAATCAGCCCCAGCATTTT. It translates to CASSRGQLNQPQHF.

The CDR3 DNA follows: TGTGCCAGCAGTTTTCATCGGACTAGCGGGAGCTCCTACAATGAGCAGTTCTTC. This codes for CASSFHRTSGSSYNEQFF. The chain couples TRBV27 to TRBJ2-1; 13 positions match TRBD2. Germline V gives CDR1 MNHEY, CDR2 SMNVEV (reference sequence). The CDR3 runs to 18 residues. With 3 bases clipped from V and 0 bases from J, the junction kept 5 bases outside the gene matches.

V usage is TRBV2 and J usage is TRBJ1-1, with 8 positions matching TRBD1. This CDR3 contains 13 residues. V shed 1 base and J 7 bases; nucleotides not matched to a gene: 2. Germline V gene data show CDR1 as SNHLY and CDR2 as FYNNEI. The CDR3 DNA follows: TGTGCCAGCAGTGAAGGGGGGACAGGTGAAGCTTTCTTT. Translated: CASSEGGTGEAFF.

The chain couples TRBV7-9 to TRBJ1-5; D may be TRBD1 (5 bases). The CDR3 runs 12 residues. CDR1 SEHNR and CDR2 FQNEAQ come from the germline V gene (reference sequence). V was clipped by 1 base and J by 7 bases, with 5 bases between them. CDR3: CASSLGGQPQHF. In nucleotides, the CDR3 is TGTGCCAGCAGCTTAGGGGGCCAGCCCCAGCATTTT. The whole variable domain, filled in from reference TRBV7-9 and TRBJ1-5, reads DTGVSQNPRHKITKRGQNVTFRCDPISEHNRLYWYRQTLGQGPEFLTYFQNEAQLEKSRLLSDRFSAERPKGSFSTLEIQRTEQGDSAMYLCASSLGGQPQHFGDGTRLSIL.